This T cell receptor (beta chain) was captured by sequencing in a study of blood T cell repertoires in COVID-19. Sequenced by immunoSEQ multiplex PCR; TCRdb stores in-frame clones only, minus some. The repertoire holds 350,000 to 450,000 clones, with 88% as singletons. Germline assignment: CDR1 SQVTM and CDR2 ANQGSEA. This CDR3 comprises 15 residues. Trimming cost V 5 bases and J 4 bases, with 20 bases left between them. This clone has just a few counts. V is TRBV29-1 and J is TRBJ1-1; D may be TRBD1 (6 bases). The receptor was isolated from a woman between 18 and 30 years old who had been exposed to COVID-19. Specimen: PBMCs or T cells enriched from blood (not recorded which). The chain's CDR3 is CSVPGTSRNPTEAFF. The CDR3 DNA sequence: TGCAGCGTTCCCGGGACATCGCGCAACCCCACTGAAGCTTTCTTT.